Listed here are 7 T cell receptor beta chains from one sample, sequenced in a study of technical replicates of blood from several donors. Produced via immunoSEQ multiplex PCR; TCRdb's table is partial and in-frame only. Of tens of thousands of clones listed, around nine tenths are singletons. The sequencing input was PBMCs. These receptors were obtained from a human donor in good health. Some clones in this sample may be carry-over from other donors' samples.

The chain links TRBV7-3 to TRBJ2-1; weak D call: TRBD2 (6 bases). This CDR3 is built from 17 residues. V lost 1 base, J lost 4 bases, and 17 bases lay in between. CDR1 is SGHTA, CDR2 FQGTGA, per germline. The CDR3 DNA is TGTGCCAGCAGCTTAATGGTTACGGGAGTAGGTTACAATGAGCAGTTCTTC. This translates into CASSLMVTGVGYNEQFF. Full variable domain (remainder filled in from reference TRBV7-3 and TRBJ2-1): GAGVSQTPSNKVTEKGKYVELRCDPISGHTALYWYRQSLGQGPEFLIYFQGTGAADDSGLPNDRFFAVRPEGSVSTLKIQRTERGDSAVYLCASSLMVTGVGYNEQFFGPGTRLTVL.

The chain employs TRBV4-2 and TRBJ1-2, with a tentative D call TRBD1 (5 bases). The V gene lost 0 bases and the J gene lost 4 bases, with 12 bases spanning the gap. This CDR3 spans 15 amino acids. The germline gives CDR1 LGHNA, CDR2 YNFKEQ. The CDR3 is CASSQDGAPGYGYTF. CDR3 coding DNA: TGTGCCAGCAGCCAAGATGGGGCGCCGGGCTATGGCTACACCTTC.

The chain combines TRBV19 with TRBJ1-6, with 10 bases lining up with TRBD1. There are 15 residues in the CDR3. V shed 5 bases and J 8 bases; nucleotides not matched to a gene: 6. Germline V lookup: CDR1 LNHDA, CDR2 SQIVND (reference sequence). CDR3 amino acids: CASSLPTGGHSPLHF. Written as DNA, the CDR3 is TGTGCCAGTAGTTTGCCGACAGGGGGCCATTCACCCCTCCACTTT.

The rearrangement links TRBV11-2 to TRBJ1-1; D not resolved. This CDR3 has 19 amino acids. V was shortened by 4 bases and J by 2 bases, with 26 bases between the two germline ends. Germline CDR1 SGHAT, CDR2 FQNNGV. For the CDR3, the DNA is TGTGCCAGCAGCTCCTCACGGTGGCGGAGGGAGAGACTTAACACTGAAGCTTTCTTT. This gives the protein CASSSSRWRRERLNTEAFF.

The chain links TRBV6-1 to TRBJ2-7; 8 nucleotides align to TRBD1. J was trimmed by 10 bases and V by 6 bases; bases with no gene match: 11. The CDR3 covers 13 residues. Germline CDR1 and CDR2: MNHNS and SASEGT. CDR3: CASSENDRGVQYF. DNA for the CDR3: TGTGCCAGCAGCGAAAACGACAGGGGAGTTCAGTACTTC.

CDR3 region: CASRIDRAPTHGGYTF. The CDR3 DNA reads TGTGCCAGTAGGATCGACAGAGCCCCAACCCACGGTGGCTACACCTTC. This chain joins TRBV19 and TRBJ1-2; possible D gene TRBD1, 5 bases. This CDR3 comprises 16 residues. The germline CDR1 and CDR2 sequences are LNHDA and SQIVND (reference sequence). V was shortened by 6 bases and J by 7 bases, with 24 bases between the two germline ends.

This chain links TRBV7-8 with TRBJ1-6; D unresolved. Per the germline V gene, CDR1 is SGHVS and CDR2 is FQNEAQ. V lost 2 bases and J 5 bases, leaving 13 bases between the germline ends. The CDR3 has 16 residues. The CDR3 coding sequence is TGTGCCAGCAGCTTAAACGAGGGCCAGAATAATTCACCCCTCCACTTT. Its translation is CASSLNEGQNNSPLHF.